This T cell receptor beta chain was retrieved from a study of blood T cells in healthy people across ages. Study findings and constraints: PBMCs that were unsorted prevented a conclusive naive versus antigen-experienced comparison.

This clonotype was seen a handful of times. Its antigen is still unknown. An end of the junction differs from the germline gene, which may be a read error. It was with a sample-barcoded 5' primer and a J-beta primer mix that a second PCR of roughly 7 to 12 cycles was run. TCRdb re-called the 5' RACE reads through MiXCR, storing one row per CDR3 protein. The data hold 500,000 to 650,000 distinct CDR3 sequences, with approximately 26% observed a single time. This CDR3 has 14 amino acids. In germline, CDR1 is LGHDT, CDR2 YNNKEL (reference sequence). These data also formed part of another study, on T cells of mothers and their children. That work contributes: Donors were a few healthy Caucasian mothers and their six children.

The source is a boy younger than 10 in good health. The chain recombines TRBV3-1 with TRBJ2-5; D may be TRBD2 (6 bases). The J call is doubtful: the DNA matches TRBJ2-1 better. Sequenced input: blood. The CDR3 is CASSQDPGDNEQFF. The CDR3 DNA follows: TGCGCCAGCAGCCAAGATCCGGGGGACAATGAGCAGTTCTTC.